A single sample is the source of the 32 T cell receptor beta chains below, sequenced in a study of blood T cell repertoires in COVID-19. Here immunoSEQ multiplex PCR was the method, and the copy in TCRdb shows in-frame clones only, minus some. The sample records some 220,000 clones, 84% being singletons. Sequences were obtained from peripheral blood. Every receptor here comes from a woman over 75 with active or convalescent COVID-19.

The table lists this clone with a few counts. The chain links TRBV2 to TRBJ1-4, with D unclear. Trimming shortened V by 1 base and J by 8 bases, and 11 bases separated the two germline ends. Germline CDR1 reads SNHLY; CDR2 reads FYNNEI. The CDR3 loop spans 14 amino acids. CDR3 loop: CASSEVRATEKLFF. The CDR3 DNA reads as TGTGCCAGCAGTGAAGTGCGGGCCACGGAAAAACTGTTTTTT.

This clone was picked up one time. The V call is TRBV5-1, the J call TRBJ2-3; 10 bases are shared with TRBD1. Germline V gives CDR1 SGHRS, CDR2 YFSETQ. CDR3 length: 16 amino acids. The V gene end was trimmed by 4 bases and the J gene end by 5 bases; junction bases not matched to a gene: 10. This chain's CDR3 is CASSLGTGERGDTQYF. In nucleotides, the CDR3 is TGCGCCAGCAGCCTAGGGACAGGGGAGCGTGGAGATACGCAGTATTTT.

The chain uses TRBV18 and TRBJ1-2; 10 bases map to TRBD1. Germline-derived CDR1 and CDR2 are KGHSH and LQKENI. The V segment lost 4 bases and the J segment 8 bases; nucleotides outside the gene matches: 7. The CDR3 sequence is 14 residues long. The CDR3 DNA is TGTGCCAGCTCACAATCCGGGACAGGGGAAGGCTACACCTTC. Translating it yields CASSQSGTGEGYTF.

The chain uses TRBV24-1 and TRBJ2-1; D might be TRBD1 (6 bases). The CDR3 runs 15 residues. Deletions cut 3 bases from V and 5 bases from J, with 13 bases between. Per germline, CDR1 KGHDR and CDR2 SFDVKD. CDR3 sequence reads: CATSDPGTLNNEQFF. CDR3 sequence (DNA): TGTGCCACCAGTGATCCCGGGACACTTAACAATGAGCAGTTCTTC.

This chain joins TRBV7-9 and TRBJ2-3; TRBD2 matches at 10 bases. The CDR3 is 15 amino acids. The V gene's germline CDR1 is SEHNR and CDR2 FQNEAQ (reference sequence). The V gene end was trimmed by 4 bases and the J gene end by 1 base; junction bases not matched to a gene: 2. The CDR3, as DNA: TGTGCCAGCAGCTACGGACTAGCGGGCACAGATACGCAGTATTTT. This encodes CASSYGLAGTDTQYF.

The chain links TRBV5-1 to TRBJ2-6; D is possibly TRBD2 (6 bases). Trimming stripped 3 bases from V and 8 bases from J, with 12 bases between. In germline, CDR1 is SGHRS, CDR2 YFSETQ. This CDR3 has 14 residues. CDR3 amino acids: CASSSGAGSNVLTF. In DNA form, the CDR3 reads TGCGCCAGCAGCTCCGGAGCGGGCTCCAACGTCCTGACTTTC.

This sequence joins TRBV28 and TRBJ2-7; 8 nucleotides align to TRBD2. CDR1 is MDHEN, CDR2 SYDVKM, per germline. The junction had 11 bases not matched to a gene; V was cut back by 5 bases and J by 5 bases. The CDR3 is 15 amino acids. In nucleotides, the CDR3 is TGTGCCAGCAGTCCCCCCCCGGGGGGGAAAGACGAGCAGTACTTC. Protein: CASSPPPGGKDEQYF.

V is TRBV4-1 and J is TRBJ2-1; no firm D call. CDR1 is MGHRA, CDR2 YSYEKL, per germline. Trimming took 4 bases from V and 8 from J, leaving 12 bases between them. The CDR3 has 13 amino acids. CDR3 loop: CASSLVVGDEQFF. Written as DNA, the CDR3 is TGCGCCAGCAGCCTAGTAGTTGGAGATGAGCAGTTCTTC.

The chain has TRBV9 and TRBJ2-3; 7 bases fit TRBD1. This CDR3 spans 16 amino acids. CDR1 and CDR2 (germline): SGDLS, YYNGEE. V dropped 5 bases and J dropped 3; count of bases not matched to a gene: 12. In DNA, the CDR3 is TGTGCCAGCAGTCTTAGACAGGGTAGTAGGACAGATACGCAGTATTTT. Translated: CASSLRQGSRTDTQYF.

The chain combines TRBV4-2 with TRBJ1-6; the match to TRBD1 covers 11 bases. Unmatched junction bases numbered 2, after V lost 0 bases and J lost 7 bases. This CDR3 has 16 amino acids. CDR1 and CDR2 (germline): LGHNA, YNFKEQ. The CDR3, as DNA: TGTGCCAGCAGCCAAGATAGGACAGGGGGCAATTCACCCCTCCACTTT. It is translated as CASSQDRTGGNSPLHF.

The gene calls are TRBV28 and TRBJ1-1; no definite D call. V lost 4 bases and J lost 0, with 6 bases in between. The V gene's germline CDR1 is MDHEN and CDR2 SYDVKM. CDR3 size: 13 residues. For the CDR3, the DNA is TGTGCCAGCAGTTCCGGGATGAACACTGAAGCTTTCTTT. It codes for CASSSGMNTEAFF.

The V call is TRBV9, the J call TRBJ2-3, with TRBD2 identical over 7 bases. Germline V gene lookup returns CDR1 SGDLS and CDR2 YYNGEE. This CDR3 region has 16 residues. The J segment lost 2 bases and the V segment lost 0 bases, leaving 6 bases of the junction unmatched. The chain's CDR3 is CASSVEASGYTDTQYF. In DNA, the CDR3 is TGTGCCAGCAGCGTAGAGGCTAGCGGTTACACAGATACGCAGTATTTT.

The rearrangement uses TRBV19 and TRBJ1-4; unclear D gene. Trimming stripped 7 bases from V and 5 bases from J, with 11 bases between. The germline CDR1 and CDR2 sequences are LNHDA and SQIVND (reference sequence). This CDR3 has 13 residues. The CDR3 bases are TGTGCCAGTACCCCGACGGGGAATGAAAAACTGTTTTTT. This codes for CASTPTGNEKLFF.

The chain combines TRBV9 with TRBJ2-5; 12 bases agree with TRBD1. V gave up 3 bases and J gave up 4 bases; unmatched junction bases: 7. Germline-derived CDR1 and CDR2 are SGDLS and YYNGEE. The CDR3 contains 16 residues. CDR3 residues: CASSGTGTGGRETQYF. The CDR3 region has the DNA TGTGCCAGCAGCGGGACCGGGACAGGGGGCAGAGAGACCCAGTACTTC.

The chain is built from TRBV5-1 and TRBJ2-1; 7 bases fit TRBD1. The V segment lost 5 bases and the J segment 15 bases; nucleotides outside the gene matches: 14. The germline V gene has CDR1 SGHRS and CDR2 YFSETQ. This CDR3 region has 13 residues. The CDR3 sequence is CASRPGQDQTRFF. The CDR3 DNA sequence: TGCGCCAGCAGGCCCGGACAGGACCAGACGCGGTTCTTC.

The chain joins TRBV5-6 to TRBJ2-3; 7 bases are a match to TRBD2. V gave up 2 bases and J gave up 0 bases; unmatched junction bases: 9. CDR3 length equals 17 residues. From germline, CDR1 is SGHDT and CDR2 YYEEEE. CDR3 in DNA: TGTGCCAGCAGCTTAGATTTTCTAGCGGCTAGCACAGATACGCAGTATTTT. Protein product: CASSLDFLAASTDTQYF.

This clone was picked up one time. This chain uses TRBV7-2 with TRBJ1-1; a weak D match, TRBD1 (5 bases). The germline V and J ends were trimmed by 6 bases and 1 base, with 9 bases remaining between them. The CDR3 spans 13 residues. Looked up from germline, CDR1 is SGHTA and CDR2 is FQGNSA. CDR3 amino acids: CASRGTGNTEAFF. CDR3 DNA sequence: TGTGCCAGCAGGGGAACAGGGAACACTGAAGCTTTCTTT.

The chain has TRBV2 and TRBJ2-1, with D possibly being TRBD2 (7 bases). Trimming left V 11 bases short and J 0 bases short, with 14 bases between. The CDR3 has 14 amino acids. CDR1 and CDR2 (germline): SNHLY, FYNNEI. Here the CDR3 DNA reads TGTGCCTCGGGGGGCTTAAGCTCCTACAATGAGCAGTTCTTC. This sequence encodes CASGGLSSYNEQFF.

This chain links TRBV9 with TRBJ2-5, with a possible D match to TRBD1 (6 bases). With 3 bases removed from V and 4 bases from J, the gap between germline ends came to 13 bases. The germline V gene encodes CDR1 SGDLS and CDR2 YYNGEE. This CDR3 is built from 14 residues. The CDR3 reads CASSEADRTETQYF. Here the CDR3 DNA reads TGTGCCAGCAGCGAGGCAGACAGGACAGAGACCCAGTACTTC. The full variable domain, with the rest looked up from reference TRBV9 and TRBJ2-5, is DSGVTQTPKHLITATGQRVTLRCSPRSGDLSVYWYQQSLDQGLQFLIQYYNGEERAKGNILERFSAQQFPDLHSELNLSSLELGDSALYFCASSEADRTETQYFGPGTRLLVL.

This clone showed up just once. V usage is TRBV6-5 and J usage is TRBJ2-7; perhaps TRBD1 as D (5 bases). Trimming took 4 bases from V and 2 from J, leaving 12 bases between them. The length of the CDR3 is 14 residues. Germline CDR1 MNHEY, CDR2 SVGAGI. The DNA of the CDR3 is TGTGCCAGCAGTTTCGACAGTCTGACCTACGAGCAGTACTTC. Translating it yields CASSFDSLTYEQYF.

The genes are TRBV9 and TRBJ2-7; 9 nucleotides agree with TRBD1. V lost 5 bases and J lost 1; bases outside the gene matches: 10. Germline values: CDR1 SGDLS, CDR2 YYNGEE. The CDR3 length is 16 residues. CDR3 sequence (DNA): TGTGCCAGCAGTAACCGGGACAGGGCTCCATCCTACGAGCAGTACTTC. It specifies CASSNRDRAPSYEQYF.

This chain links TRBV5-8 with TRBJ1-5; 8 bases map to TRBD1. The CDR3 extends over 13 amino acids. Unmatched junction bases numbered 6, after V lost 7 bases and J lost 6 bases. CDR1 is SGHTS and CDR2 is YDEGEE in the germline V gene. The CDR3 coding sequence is TGTGCCAGCGCAGGGCAGGGGGCTCAGCCCCAGCATTTT. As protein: CASAGQGAQPQHF.

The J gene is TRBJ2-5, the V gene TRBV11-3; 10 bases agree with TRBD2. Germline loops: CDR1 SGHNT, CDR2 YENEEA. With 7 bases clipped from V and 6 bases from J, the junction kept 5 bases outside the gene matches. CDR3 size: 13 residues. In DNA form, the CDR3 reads TGTGCCAGCAAGAGCGGGGGGGCGCAGACCCAGTACTTC. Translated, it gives CASKSGGAQTQYF.

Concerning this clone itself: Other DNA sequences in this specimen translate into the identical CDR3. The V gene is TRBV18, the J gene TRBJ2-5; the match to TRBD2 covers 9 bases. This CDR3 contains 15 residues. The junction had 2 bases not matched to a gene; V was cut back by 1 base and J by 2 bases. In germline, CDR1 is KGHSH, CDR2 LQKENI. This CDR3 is CASSPLAGAQETQYF. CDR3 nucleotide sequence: TGTGCCAGCTCACCACTAGCGGGGGCTCAAGAGACCCAGTACTTC.

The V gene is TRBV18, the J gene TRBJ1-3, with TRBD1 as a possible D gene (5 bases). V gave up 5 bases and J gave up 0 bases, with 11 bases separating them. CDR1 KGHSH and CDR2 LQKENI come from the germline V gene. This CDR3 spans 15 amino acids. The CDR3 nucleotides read TGTGCCAGCTCAAAGTCCAGGGACTCTGGAAACACCATATATTTT. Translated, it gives CASSKSRDSGNTIYF.

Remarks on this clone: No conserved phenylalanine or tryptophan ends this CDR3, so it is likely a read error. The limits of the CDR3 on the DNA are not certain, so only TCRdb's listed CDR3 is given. Here the CDR3 reads CASSSQSRPGQGSV. The genes are TRBV28 and TRBJ2-2; the table's D call, TRBD1, has no DNA check behind it. Germline lookup yields CDR1 MDHEN and CDR2 SYDVKM. Including both end residues, the CDR3 is 14 amino acids long.

Written as DNA, the CDR3 is TGTGCCAGCAGTTCCGGGGACACTGAAGCTTTCTTT. Amino acid sequence: CASSSGDTEAFF. This rearrangement joins TRBV28 to TRBJ1-1; D is uncertain. The V gene lost 4 bases and the J gene lost 3 bases, with 6 bases spanning the gap. CDR3 length: 12 amino acids. Looked up from germline, CDR1 is MDHEN and CDR2 is SYDVKM.

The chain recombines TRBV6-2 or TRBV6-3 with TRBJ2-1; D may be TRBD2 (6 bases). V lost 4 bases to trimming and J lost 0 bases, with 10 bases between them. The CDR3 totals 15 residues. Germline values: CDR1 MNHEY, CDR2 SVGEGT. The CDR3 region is CASSWAGSSYNEQFF. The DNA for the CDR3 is TGTGCCAGCAGTTGGGCGGGGAGCTCCTACAATGAGCAGTTCTTC.

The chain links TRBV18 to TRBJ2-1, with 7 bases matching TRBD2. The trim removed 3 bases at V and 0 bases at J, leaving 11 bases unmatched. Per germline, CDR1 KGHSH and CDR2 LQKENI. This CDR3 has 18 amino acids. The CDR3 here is CASSPISGGSSSYNEQFF. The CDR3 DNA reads TGTGCCAGCTCACCGATCTCGGGGGGTTCCAGCTCCTACAATGAGCAGTTCTTC.

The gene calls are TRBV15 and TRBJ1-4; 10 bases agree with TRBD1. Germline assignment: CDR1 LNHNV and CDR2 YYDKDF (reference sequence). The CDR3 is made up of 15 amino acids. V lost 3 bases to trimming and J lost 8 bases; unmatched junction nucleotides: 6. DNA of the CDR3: TGTGCCACCAGCAGGGACAGGGGGGTTAGGGAAAAACTGTTTTTT. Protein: CATSRDRGVREKLFF.

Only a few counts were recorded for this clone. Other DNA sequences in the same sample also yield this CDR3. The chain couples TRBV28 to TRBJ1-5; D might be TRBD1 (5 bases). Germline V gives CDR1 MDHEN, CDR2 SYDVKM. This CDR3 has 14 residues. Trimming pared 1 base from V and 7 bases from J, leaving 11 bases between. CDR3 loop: CASSLLGGNQPQHF. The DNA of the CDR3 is TGTGCCAGCAGTTTATTGGGGGGGAACCAGCCCCAGCATTTT.

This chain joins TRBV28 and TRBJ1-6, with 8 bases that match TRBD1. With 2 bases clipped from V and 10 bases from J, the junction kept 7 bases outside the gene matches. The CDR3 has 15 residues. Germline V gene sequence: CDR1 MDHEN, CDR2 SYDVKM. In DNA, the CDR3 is TGTGCCAGCAGTTTACCGGGACAGGACCCCTCACCCCTCCACTTT. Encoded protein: CASSLPGQDPSPLHF. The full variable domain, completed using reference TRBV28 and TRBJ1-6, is DVKVTQSSRYLVKRTGEKVFLECVQDMDHENMFWYRQDPGLGLRLIYFSYDVKMKEKGDIPEGYSVSREKKERFSLILESASTNQTSMYLCASSLPGQDPSPLHFGNGTRLTVT.